This T cell receptor beta chain is drawn from a study of cytomegalovirus exposure and HLA in healthy donors. Study-wide findings and caveats: The authors listed 150 to 200 TCR beta chains as cytomegalovirus-associated. A few chains tied to CMV proved CMV antigen-specific in vitro.

Germline-derived CDR1 and CDR2 are LNHDA and SQIVND (reference sequence). CDR3 length: 15 residues. V was shortened by 9 bases and J by 0 bases, with 15 bases between the two germline ends. Concerning this clone: As yet, its antigen is unknown.

Method: immunoSEQ multiplex PCR; TCRdb's copy keeps in-frame clones and lacks some. This sample has fewer than 85,000 clones; roughly 90% occur once, and the top ten carry approximately 4.2%. Specimen: PBMCs. The chain recombines TRBV19 with TRBJ1-3, with D uncertain. The TCR originated in a woman younger than 35 in good health and CMV-seropositive. CDR3 bases: TGTGCCAGCGCCTTTTTTGCGGCCTCTGGAAACACCATATATTTT. Protein: CASAFFAASGNTIYF.